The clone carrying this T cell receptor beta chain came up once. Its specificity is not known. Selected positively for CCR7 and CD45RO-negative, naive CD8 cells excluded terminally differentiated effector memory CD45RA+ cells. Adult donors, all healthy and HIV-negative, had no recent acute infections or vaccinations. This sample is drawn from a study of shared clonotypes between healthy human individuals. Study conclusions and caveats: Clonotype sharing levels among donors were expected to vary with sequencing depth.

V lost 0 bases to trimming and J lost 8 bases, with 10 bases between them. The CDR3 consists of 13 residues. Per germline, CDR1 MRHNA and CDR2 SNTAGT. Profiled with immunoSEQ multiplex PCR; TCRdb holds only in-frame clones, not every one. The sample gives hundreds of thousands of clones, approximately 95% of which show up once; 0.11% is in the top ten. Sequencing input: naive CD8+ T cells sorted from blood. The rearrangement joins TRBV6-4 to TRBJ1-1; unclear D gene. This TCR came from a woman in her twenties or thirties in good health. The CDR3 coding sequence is TGTGCCAGCAGTGACTCGAAAGGGAGCGAAGCTTTCTTT. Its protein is CASSDSKGSEAFF.